This entry lists 8 T cell receptor beta chains sequenced from one sample in a study of beta chain bispecific antibodies for T cell cancers. These receptors lack a known antigen. Blood mononuclear cells were expanded for 2 to 4 days using either OKT3 anti-CD3 antibody or CD3/CD28 beads. General study findings and limits: Most targeted TRBV signal came from the leukemia cell line cells, not normal T cells.

TCRdb redid the calling of the 5' RACE reads with MiXCR, one entry per CDR3 protein. The top ten hold 6.9% of the sample, which has 15,000 or so distinct CDR3 sequences, less than 2.5% seen once. The sequencing sample was made of healthy donor T cells cultured with leukemia cells. These receptors all stem from a human donor in good health. Some clones in this sample may be carry-over from other donors' samples.

This clonotype has at least ten counts. The chain employs TRBV19 and TRBJ2-1; D not certain. The V gene lost 8 bases and the J gene lost 5 bases, with 10 bases spanning the gap. CDR1 and CDR2 from the germline V gene are LNHDA and SQIVND (reference sequence). This CDR3 region has 12 residues. In DNA, the CDR3 is TGTGCCAGTGGAGTCACAAACAATGAGCAGTTCTTC. Residues: CASGVTNNEQFF.

The table lists this clonotype with many counts. The chain joins TRBV5-1 to TRBJ2-3; 10 positions agree with TRBD1. CDR1 SGHRS and CDR2 YFSETQ come from the germline V gene. Trimming cost V 2 bases and J 2 bases; bases outside gene matches: 5. This CDR3 is 16 amino acids long. The DNA of the CDR3 is TGCGCCAGCAGCTTTGGGGACAGGGGCTTCACAGATACGCAGTATTTT. The encoded protein is CASSFGDRGFTDTQYF. The complete variable domain, with remaining parts taken from reference TRBV5-1 and TRBJ2-3, reads KAGVTQTPRYLIKTRGQQVTLSCSPISGHRSVSWYQQTPGQGLQFLFEYFSETQRNKGNFPGRFSGRQFSNSRSEMNVSTLELGDSALYLCASSFGDRGFTDTQYFGPGTRLTVL.

This clonotype was found many times. The chain combines TRBV5-6 with TRBJ2-1; D unresolved. Germline assignment: CDR1 SGHDT and CDR2 YYEEEE. Trimming removed 1 base at V and 6 bases at J, with 5 bases between. The CDR3 covers 12 residues. CDR3 protein: CASSLLINEQFF. Written as DNA, the CDR3 is TGTGCCAGCAGCTTGTTGATCAATGAGCAGTTCTTC.

The sample holds many counts of this clonotype. The chain couples TRBV6-6 to TRBJ2-7; 7 bases are shared with TRBD1. Germline V gene data show CDR1 as MNHNY and CDR2 as SVGAGI (reference sequence). The CDR3 covers 15 residues. Trimming cost V 6 bases and J 0 bases; bases outside gene matches: 8. The DNA of the CDR3 is TGTGCCAGCAGCCATCCGACAGGGCTCTCCTACGAGCAGTACTTC. The encoded protein is CASSHPTGLSYEQYF.

This clonotype was counted at least ten times. The chain carries TRBV4-1 and TRBJ2-7; 8 bases map to TRBD1. CDR3 length equals 17 residues. From germline, CDR1 is MGHRA and CDR2 YSYEKL. Losses at the gene ends were 0 bases for V and 4 bases for J; bases not matched to a gene: 11. CDR3 sequence (DNA): TGCGCCAGCAGCCAAGACCTCCCCTGGACAGGGACGTACGAGCAGTACTTC. Its protein product is CASSQDLPWTGTYEQYF.

This clonotype was observed many times. CDR3 residues: CASSLTENTEAFF. CDR3 in DNA: TGTGCCAGCAGTTTAACAGAGAACACTGAAGCTTTCTTT. The rearrangement uses TRBV27 and TRBJ1-1; D is unresolved. Trimming left V 2 bases short and J 1 base short, with 5 bases between. This CDR3 has 13 residues. CDR1 is MNHEY, CDR2 SMNVEV, per germline (reference sequence).

This clonotype was counted ten times or more. The V gene is TRBV9, the J gene TRBJ1-1; D call uncertain. The CDR3 totals 14 residues. V shed 0 bases and J shed 0 bases, with 6 bases lying between them. Germline V lookup: CDR1 SGDLS, CDR2 YYNGEE. DNA of the CDR3: TGTGCCAGCAGCGTAGAAGGGATGAACACTGAAGCTTTCTTT. It yields the protein CASSVEGMNTEAFF.

The chain combines TRBV27 with TRBJ2-2; 8 positions match TRBD1. This CDR3 region has 17 residues. J lost 4 bases, V lost 3 bases, and 10 bases had no gene match. CDR1 MNHEY and CDR2 SMNVEV come from the germline V gene (reference sequence). CDR3 loop: CASSFNEETGVTGELFF. CDR3 DNA sequence: TGTGCCAGCAGTTTCAACGAGGAGACAGGGGTCACCGGGGAGCTGTTTTTT.